Below are 5 T cell receptor beta chains sequenced from a single sample in a study of metastatic and nonmetastatic thyroid tumors. TCRdb re-analyzed the PCR reads using MiXCR. The profile covers 25,000 to 35,000 clones, with roughly 10% appearing a single time and approximately 16% taken by the ten largest. All patients reached thyroid surgery having received no treatment beforehand. Sequencing was carried out using blood. Every receptor here comes from a female donor with papillary thyroid cancer or a benign thyroid nodule (not recorded which). Some clones in this sample may be carry-over from other donors' samples.

This clone showed up many times. It may be a read error: a sequence one base away is much more abundant. The rearrangement links TRBV11-3 to TRBJ2-2; 7 positions match TRBD2. Germline V lookup: CDR1 SGHNT, CDR2 YENEEA. The CDR3 covers 13 residues. V lost 7 bases and J lost 7; bases outside the gene matches: 6. CDR3: CASTGSGVGELFF. The CDR3 DNA reads as TGTGCCAGCACCGGGAGCGGGGTCGGGGAGCTGTTTTTT.

This clone was recorded at least ten times. The rearrangement uses TRBV20-1 and TRBJ1-4; D might be TRBD1 (6 bases). In germline, CDR1 is DFQATT, CDR2 SNEGSKA (reference sequence). The germline V and J ends were trimmed by 6 bases and 4 bases, with 15 bases remaining between them. The CDR3 spans 14 residues. The CDR3 nucleotides read TGCAGTGCCCACGGGGGCGCTGATAATGAAAAACTGTTTTTT. Its translation: CSAHGGADNEKLFF.

This clone has ten or more counts. V and J are TRBV30 and TRBJ1-5, with TRBD1 matching 7 bases. The germline V gene has CDR1 GTSNPN and CDR2 SVGIG (reference sequence). V lost 2 bases, J lost 0 bases, and 10 bases stayed unmatched. This CDR3 has 17 amino acids. The CDR3 here is CAWSSDRSTDSNQPQHF. As DNA, the CDR3 is TGTGCCTGGAGTTCGGACAGGTCAACCGATAGCAATCAGCCCCAGCATTTT.

For this clone: Compared with germline, one end of the junction differs, possibly owing to a read error. Other DNA sequences in the same sample also yield this CDR3. The V and J genes are TRBV20-1 and TRBJ2-3, with TRBD2 matching 13 bases. This CDR3 contains 17 residues. Germline V CDR1 and CDR2: DFQATT, SNEGSKA (reference sequence). CDR3: CSARALAGGSSTDTQYF. Written as DNA, the CDR3 is TGCAGTGCTAGAGCACTAGCGGGAGGGTCATCCACAGATACTCAGTATTTT.

This clone was counted ten times or more. This rearrangement joins TRBV5-1 to TRBJ2-1; D is unclear. The CDR3 has 15 amino acids. Germline V lookup: CDR1 SGHRS, CDR2 YFSETQ. The ends were cut back, 0 bases at V and 1 base at J, with 8 bases in the middle. DNA for the CDR3: TGCGCCAGCAGCTTGGCCCTAGGTTCCTACAATGAGCAGTTCTTC. Translated: CASSLALGSYNEQFF.